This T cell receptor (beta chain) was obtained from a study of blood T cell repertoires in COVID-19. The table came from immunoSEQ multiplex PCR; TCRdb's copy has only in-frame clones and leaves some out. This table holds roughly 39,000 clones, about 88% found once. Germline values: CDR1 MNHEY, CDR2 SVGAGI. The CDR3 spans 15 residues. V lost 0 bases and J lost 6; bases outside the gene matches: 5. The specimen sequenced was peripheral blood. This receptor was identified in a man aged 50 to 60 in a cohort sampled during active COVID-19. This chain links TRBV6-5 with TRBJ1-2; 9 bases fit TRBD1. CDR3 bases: TGTGCCAGCAGTTACTCGGGACAGGGAAGTGATGGCTACACCTTC. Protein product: CASSYSGQGSDGYTF.